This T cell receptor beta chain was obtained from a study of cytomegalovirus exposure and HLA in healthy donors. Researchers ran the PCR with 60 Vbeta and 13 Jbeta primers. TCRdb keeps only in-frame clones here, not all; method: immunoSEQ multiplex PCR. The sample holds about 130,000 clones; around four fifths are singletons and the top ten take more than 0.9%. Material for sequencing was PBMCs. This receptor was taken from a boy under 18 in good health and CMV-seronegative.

CDR3 bases: TGTGCCAGCAGCTTAATCCCTAGCGGGAGAGAGACCCAGTACTTC. This sequence encodes CASSLIPSGRETQYF. The rearrangement uses TRBV7-6 and TRBJ2-5, with 10 bases aligning to TRBD2. Germline V gene lookup returns CDR1 SGHVS and CDR2 FNYEAQ. Germline trimming cut 2 bases from V and 4 bases from J; bases unmatched to any gene: 4. CDR3 length: 15 amino acids.